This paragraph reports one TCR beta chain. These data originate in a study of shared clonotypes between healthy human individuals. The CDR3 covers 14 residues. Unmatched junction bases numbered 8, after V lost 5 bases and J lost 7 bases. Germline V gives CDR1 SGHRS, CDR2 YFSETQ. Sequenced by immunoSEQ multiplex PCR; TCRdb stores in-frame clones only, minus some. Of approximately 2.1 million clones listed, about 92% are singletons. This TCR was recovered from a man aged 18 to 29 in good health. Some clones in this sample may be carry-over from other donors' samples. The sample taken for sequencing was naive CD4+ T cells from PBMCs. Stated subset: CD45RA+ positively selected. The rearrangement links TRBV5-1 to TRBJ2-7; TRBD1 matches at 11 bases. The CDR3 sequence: CASSYGQGAGEQYF. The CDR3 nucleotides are TGCGCCAGCAGTTACGGACAGGGGGCCGGGGAGCAGTACTTC. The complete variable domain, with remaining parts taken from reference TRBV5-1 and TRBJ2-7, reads KAGVTQTPRYLIKTRGQQVTLSCSPISGHRSVSWYQQTPGQGLQFLFEYFSETQRNKGNFPGRFSGRQFSNSRSEMNVSTLELGDSALYLCASSYGQGAGEQYFGPGTRLTVT.